This entry concerns a single T cell receptor beta chain. This clone's antigen is unknown. Within one base of it there is no much larger clone, and no base qualities were kept. This sample is part of a study of Graves' ophthalmopathy and Graves' hyperthyroidism (dated by TCRdb to 2016 to 2018). Study-wide context: Hyperthyroidism was considered stable if no progression to ophthalmopathy occurred within 18 months of follow-up. To explore V-J signatures distinguishing ophthalmopathy from hyperthyroidism, a discovery set of 100 or so patients (roughly 45 ophthalmopathy, 57 stable hyperthyroidism) was enrolled. An independent validation cohort was composed of roughly 19 hyperthyroidism patients and around 16 patients who later progressed from hyperthyroidism to ophthalmopathy. T-cell repertoires of thyroid tissue and blood were compared in six or seven hyperthyroidism patients. Following sample collection, hyperthyroidism patients were given methimazole at a starting dose of 30 mg daily, and ophthalmopathy patients were given high-dose intravenous methylprednisolone. The study used signatures of the TCR beta repertoire to tell Graves' ophthalmopathy apart from Graves' hyperthyroidism and to predict which patients would progress to ophthalmopathy. In total, under 150 blood samples were TCR-sequenced: fewer than 50 ophthalmopathy, approximately 80 hyperthyroidism and roughly 17 hyperthyroidism-to-ophthalmopathy patients.

The research as a whole found: Most expanded thyroid clonotypes with a frequency above 0.001 also appeared in blood, which suggests that blood repertoires may reflect the immune response in the thyroid. The 13-signature model separated ophthalmopathy from stable hyperthyroidism with 85% to 90% sensitivity and approximately 81% specificity in cross-validation, and 80%/75% in the test set. No statistical method was used to predetermine the sample size, and group allocation was not hidden from the investigators. In validation, the model predicted ophthalmopathy progression with about 71% sensitivity and approximately 72% specificity; some 13 predicted patients were CT-confirmed with GO in a median of roughly 6.8 months.

Hyperthyroidism patients were newly diagnosed, with disease duration under 2 months, and aged 18 to 65 years. Patients were excluded if they had other autoimmune diseases, uncontrolled infections, pregnancy or lactation. Diagnosis was based on clinical symptoms, serum thyroxine, TRAb, thyroid ultrasound and orbital computed tomography. Total RNA was extracted with Trizol reagent and quality-checked on an Agilent 2100 Bioanalyzer. For repertoire sequencing, the TCR beta CDR3 regions were amplified from RNA transcripts. The first round was an RT-PCR using HTBI primers with the Qiagen OneStep RT-PCR kit, and this first round was followed by a second-round multiplex PCR, then size selection and purification. The libraries underwent paired-end sequencing with 100 bp reads on an Illumina HiSeq2000. The authors' analysis ran thus. SOAPnuke was used to process the reads, removing any read that contained adapters or uncalled bases, had a mean Phred below 15, or lacked an exact match to the constant primer or identifier. COPE v1.2.5 was used to merge the high-quality paired reads. Unique nucleotide sequences were defined as clonotypes and aligned to IMGT TRB V, D and J references using MiTCR v1.1. The analysis was limited to V-J combinations with a frequency above 0.0001, which together covered just over 98% of the repertoires. For each V-J combination, a TCR clonal expansion and chaos score was defined as the ratio of F50 clonal expansion to chaos observed in the TCRdist matrix. Welch's t-statistics and random forest were used to narrow the features down to 10 to 15 V-J combinations, which were then fed into a naive Bayes classifier. Thyroid-blood repertoire similarity was quantified with the Morisita-Horn index. The public reads were run again by TCRdb, first through fastp at Q25 and then through MiXCR, and only productive beta chains were kept. Under each unique CDR3 protein, matching rows form one entry showing the most common genes and DNA. These V and J calls are TCRdb output, not the study's own analysis. The sample table contains over a million distinct CDR3 sequences; only one count was recorded for about 38% of them. Over 8.5% of the sample is taken by the ten largest.

Material: peripheral blood or thyroid tissue (not recorded which). The TCR comes from an adult man with Graves' hyperthyroidism.

Read as DNA, the sequence is TGCAGCGTTGAATGGGGGTTTGAGACCCAGTACTTC. Protein translation: CSVEWGFETQYF. Rearrangement joined TRBV29-1 to TRBJ2-5; the D call is possibly TRBD1 or TRBD2, each sharing 5 bases. The CDR3 numbers 12 residues from cysteine through phenylalanine. Only the CDR3 region is kept as DNA, spanning 36 bases read in frame from base 1. V loses 2 bases of germline sequence and J loses 5 bases, and the interval between the two ends is 9 bases. In the germline V gene, CDR1 corresponds to SQVTM and CDR2 to ANQGSEA.